This T cell receptor (beta chain) was recovered during a study of patients and donors after allogeneic stem cell transplantation. Using its own MiXCR run on the RT-PCR reads, TCRdb lists one record per CDR3 protein. The profile shows about 230,000 distinct CDR3 sequences, 11% to 15% of them singletons. This clonotype showed up many times. The germline CDR1 and CDR2 sequences are SGHRS and YFSETQ. The junction had 11 bases not matched to a gene; V was cut back by 5 bases and J by 0 bases. CDR3 length: 17 residues. Sequencing was done on a sample of blood, either unsorted or a sorted T cell fraction (not recorded which). The clonotype originates from a human donor who was either an allogeneic HSCT recipient or a stem cell or donor lymphocyte infusion donor (not recorded which). It is not recorded whose cells these are; they may come from a transplant donor. The chain employs TRBV5-1 and TRBJ1-1; 9 bases fit TRBD1. CDR3 coding DNA: TGCGCCAGCAGACTGGGACAGGGAGTTTTACTGAACACTGAAGCTTTCTTT. It codes for CASRLGQGVLLNTEAFF.